These 17 T cell receptor beta chains were sequenced from one sample in a study of T-cell reconstitution after alpha-beta-depleted transplantation in children. Researchers prepared the TCRbeta library using unique molecular identifiers, the study reports. MiXCR, applied by TCRdb to the PCR reads, yields one record per CDR3 protein. The table records about 590,000 distinct CDR3 sequences, under 15% of them present only once. Sequenced material: PBMCs, mostly from graft donor cells, taken 360 days after TCRalphabeta/CD19-depleted stem cell transplant. These receptors were taken from a male patient under 18 who had a stem cell transplant for acute myeloid leukemia, so the T cells may come from the graft donor.

This clonotype has a count of ten or more. This rearrangement joins TRBV4-3 to TRBJ2-1; D is ambiguous. Germline CDR1 LGHNA, CDR2 YSLEER. The CDR3 covers 16 residues. Between the trimmed V and J ends, which lost 0 bases and 3 bases, there was a span of 12 bases. The CDR3 DNA is TGCGCCAGCAGCCAAGATCGAGGTTTCCTCTACAATGAGCAGTTCTTC. This encodes CASSQDRGFLYNEQFF.

The chain recombines TRBV4-3 with TRBJ2-5; D gene ambiguous. V was cut by 1 base and J by 4 bases, with 13 bases left in between. The germline CDR1 and CDR2 sequences are LGHNA and YSLEER. This CDR3 region has 15 residues. The CDR3 protein is CASSQGGPVRETQYF. DNA for the CDR3: TGCGCCAGCAGCCAAGGGGGTCCGGTCAGAGAGACCCAGTACTTC.

The chain links TRBV19 to TRBJ2-4; D is possibly TRBD2 (5 bases). CDR3 length equals 15 residues. V was clipped by 3 bases and J by 3 bases, with 12 bases between them. The V gene's germline CDR1 is LNHDA and CDR2 SQIVND (reference sequence). CDR3 nucleotides: TGTGCCAGTAGTATTCCTGACGGACTCAAAAACATTCAGTACTTC. Its protein product is CASSIPDGLKNIQYF.

This clonotype was seen ten or more times. The chain carries TRBV29-1 and TRBJ2-3; perhaps TRBD1 as D (6 bases). Germline assignment: CDR1 SQVTM and CDR2 ANQGSEA. Trimming left V 6 bases short and J 1 base short, with 14 bases between. The CDR3 is 14 amino acids. CDR3 in DNA: TGCAGCGTCGCCTTGGGGGCGGGCACAGATACGCAGTATTTT. Amino acids: CSVALGAGTDTQYF.

The chain is built from TRBV7-6 and TRBJ1-6; 8 positions agree with TRBD1. The ends lost 1 base at V and 9 bases at J; junction bases unmatched: 5. The CDR3 length is 15 residues. Germline V gene lookup returns CDR1 SGHVS and CDR2 FNYEAQ. For the CDR3, the DNA is TGTGCCAGCAGCTTAGGGACAGGGTTGGGTTCACCCCTCCACTTT. This sequence encodes CASSLGTGLGSPLHF.

The V gene is TRBV7-8, the J gene TRBJ1-1; perhaps TRBD1 as D (6 bases). Germline-derived CDR1 and CDR2 are SGHVS and FQNEAQ. The CDR3 consists of 17 residues. Trimming stripped 5 bases from V and 0 bases from J, with 19 bases between. Written as DNA, the CDR3 is TGTGCCAGCAGCCGGCTGGGGGGCGGCGTTTTGAACACTGAAGCTTTCTTT. This codes for CASSRLGGGVLNTEAFF.

The CDR3 nucleotides are TGTGCCAGCAGCCCGAGGATCCACTCGCAGGGGACCCAGTACTTC. Amino acid sequence: CASSPRIHSQGTQYF. The chain uses TRBV11-1 and TRBJ2-5; TRBD1 is a possible D gene (5 bases). With 5 bases removed from V and 7 bases from J, the gap between germline ends came to 20 bases. This CDR3 is built from 15 residues. Germline values: CDR1 SGHAT, CDR2 FQDESV (reference sequence).

The chain carries TRBV12-3 or TRBV12-4 and TRBJ2-1, with 12 bases identical to TRBD2. Trimming cost V 10 bases and J 6 bases; bases outside gene matches: 7. This CDR3 spans 14 amino acids. The CDR3 loop reads CATLTSGSRNEQFF. CDR3 DNA sequence: TGTGCCACCCTGACTAGCGGGAGTCGCAATGAGCAGTTCTTC.

This sequence joins TRBV5-1 and TRBJ2-1; TRBD1 is a possible D gene (5 bases). Per the germline V gene, CDR1 is SGHRS and CDR2 is YFSETQ. This CDR3 is built from 16 residues. V was pared by 1 base and J by 7 bases, with 18 bases between. The DNA of the CDR3 is TGCGCCAGCAGCTTGACAGGACAAGTCATTACGAATGAGCAGTTCTTC. Translating it yields CASSLTGQVITNEQFF.

This clonotype was seen a handful of times. This rearrangement joins TRBV5-6 to TRBJ2-7, with 9 nucleotides matching TRBD2. The V gene end was trimmed by 2 bases and the J gene end by 3 bases; junction bases not matched to a gene: 6. Per the germline V gene, CDR1 is SGHDT and CDR2 is YYEEEE. The length of the CDR3 is 15 residues. CDR3 bases: TGTGCCAGCAGCTTCCCCGGGACTAGCTTCTACGAGCAGTACTTC. Its translation is CASSFPGTSFYEQYF.

In its sample, this clonotype was seen a few times. The chain combines TRBV24-1 with TRBJ2-7; D not certain. Germline CDR1 reads KGHDR; CDR2 reads SFDVKD. The CDR3 is made up of 12 amino acids. V gave up 4 bases and J gave up 2 bases, with 5 bases separating them. In nucleotides, the CDR3 is TGTGCCACCAGTGACGGAACCTACGAGCAGTACTTC. This translates into CATSDGTYEQYF.

V usage is TRBV12-3 or TRBV12-4 and J usage is TRBJ2-1; D unresolved. Trimming took off 7 bases at V and 7 bases at J, with 26 bases between the two ends. CDR3 length: 17 residues. The CDR3 sequence is CASTNRVSSHTENEQFF. The CDR3, as DNA: TGTGCCAGCACCAATCGGGTTAGTTCCCATACAGAGAATGAGCAGTTCTTC.

This clonotype came up a few times. The V and J genes are TRBV2 and TRBJ2-5; the match to TRBD1 covers 7 bases. This CDR3 is 14 amino acids long. Per the germline V gene, CDR1 is SNHLY and CDR2 is FYNNEI. V lost 4 bases, J lost 2 bases, and 4 bases stayed unmatched. CDR3 protein: CASSVWDRQETQYF. The CDR3 DNA follows: TGTGCCAGCAGTGTCTGGGACAGACAAGAGACCCAGTACTTC.

The V and J genes are TRBV20-1 and TRBJ2-5, with a possible D match to TRBD1 (6 bases). CDR3 length: 13 amino acids. V shed 5 bases and J shed 2 bases, with 12 bases lying between them. Per the germline V gene, CDR1 is DFQATT and CDR2 is SNEGSKA (reference sequence). The CDR3 here is CSAARGGQETQYF. CDR3 DNA: TGCAGTGCTGCCCGAGGGGGACAAGAGACCCAGTACTTC.

This clonotype has only a few counts. This chain joins TRBV20-1 and TRBJ2-4, with 11 bases identical to TRBD2. Germline-derived CDR1 and CDR2 are DFQATT and SNEGSKA (reference sequence). V shed 4 bases and J 4 bases; nucleotides not matched to a gene: 12. The CDR3 consists of 17 residues. The CDR3 DNA sequence: TGCAGTGCTAAACTAGCGGGAGACGGGAAGGGGAAAAACATTCAGTACTTC. Translating it yields CSAKLAGDGKGKNIQYF.

This clonotype was seen only a few times. This chain links TRBV20-1 with TRBJ2-1; 8 positions agree with TRBD2. Germline V gene data show CDR1 as DFQATT and CDR2 as SNEGSKA (reference sequence). The CDR3 loop spans 20 amino acids. Trimming at V came to 1 base and at J to 0 bases, leaving 17 bases not matched to a gene. CDR3 in DNA: TGCAGTGCTAGAGGAGAGGGGTTGCAACGGCGGGAGGACTCCTACAATGAGCAGTTCTTC. It specifies CSARGEGLQRREDSYNEQFF.

The chain uses TRBV18 and TRBJ2-1; no clear D. V lost 3 bases to trimming and J lost 3 bases, with 6 bases between them. The CDR3 is 13 amino acids. Germline assignment: CDR1 KGHSH and CDR2 LQKENI. The DNA for the CDR3 is TGTGCCAGCTCACCTTCAGTCTACAATGAGCAGTTCTTC. Protein product: CASSPSVYNEQFF.